A single sample gave rise to the 10 T cell receptor beta chains below, sequenced in a study of Tregs in tolerant kidney transplant recipients. Measured with immunoSEQ multiplex PCR; TCRdb has only the in-frame clones, and not every one. The sample holds 50,000 or so clones. The material was CD4+ T cells from blood, obtained before the transplant. Receptors were obtained from a human donor who received a combined kidney and bone marrow transplant.

Of note for this clone: The CDR3 extends 3 residues past the end of the read, so its final part is completed from the germline J gene. The genes are TRBV11-3 and TRBJ2-3; possible D gene TRBD2, 6 bases. The germline V gene has CDR1 SGHNT and CDR2 YENEEA. V gave up 3 bases and J gave up 2 bases, with 12 bases separating them. This CDR3 contains 15 residues. This CDR3 reads CASSFSGRPTDTQYF. CDR3 DNA, as far as it was read: TGTGCCAGCAGCTTTTCAGGGAGGCCCACAGATACG.

A note on this clone: The missing CDR3 end, 3 residues past where the read stops, is filled in from the germline J gene. The genes are TRBV11-2 and TRBJ2-7; 9 positions match TRBD1. V trimming: 7 bases; J trimming: 2 bases; junction bases outside the gene matches: 9. The V gene's germline CDR1 is SGHAT and CDR2 FQNNGV. The CDR3 has 15 amino acids. CDR3 sequence: CASTLSGTGPYEQYF. The CDR3 DNA, read in part, is TGTGCCAGCACTTTATCCGGGACAGGGCCCTACGAG.

With respect to this clone: The read ends 3 residues before the CDR3 terminus; that terminus is restored from the germline J gene. The chain uses TRBV2 and TRBJ1-5, with a possible D match to TRBD1 (5 bases). The CDR3 runs 14 residues. Trimming pared 6 bases from V and 9 bases from J, leaving 18 bases between. From germline, CDR1 is SNHLY and CDR2 FYNNEI. The CDR3: CASSGGIQPRPQHF. CDR3 bases read: TGTGCCAGCAGCGGGGGGATCCAGCCTCGGCCC.

Details on this clone: From the germline J gene comes the end of the CDR3, since the read stops 3 residues before it. This chain connects TRBV20-1 to TRBJ1-4, with D maybe TRBD1 (5 bases). The CDR3 covers 14 residues. The germline V and J ends were trimmed by 1 base and 8 bases, with 14 bases remaining between them. The germline V gene has CDR1 DFQATT and CDR2 SNEGSKA (reference sequence). The CDR3: CSARVDSMGEKLFF. The sequenced part of the CDR3 DNA is TGCAGTGCTAGAGTCGACAGTATGGGCGAAAAA.

Turning to this clone: The CDR3 end lies 3 residues beyond the end of the read and is filled in from the germline J gene. This chain joins TRBV20-1 and TRBJ1-5; D is unresolved. CDR3 length: 15 amino acids. Germline CDR1 and CDR2: DFQATT and SNEGSKA (reference sequence). The V end was cut by 2 bases, the J end by 0 bases, with 11 bases between. CDR3 bases read: TGCAGTGCTAGAAACACAGCTCATAGCAATCAGCCC. It encodes CSARNTAHSNQP. The whole CDR3 is CSARNTAHSNQPQHF.

A remark on this clone: The read halts 3 residues ahead of the CDR3 end, with the missing end drawn from the germline J gene. V usage is TRBV7-7 and J usage is TRBJ2-5; D uncertain. Germline V lookup: CDR1 SSHAT, CDR2 FNYEAQ (reference sequence). The germline V and J ends were trimmed by 6 bases and 3 bases, with 8 bases remaining between them. The CDR3 has 12 residues. CDR3 protein: CASSPDKETQYF. The covered CDR3 bases are TGTGCCAGCAGTCCAGACAAAGAGACC.

A note on this clone: The sequenced fragment ends 3 residues before the CDR3 boundary, so the rest is inferred from the germline J gene. The rearrangement uses TRBV6-1 and TRBJ1-1; 10 nucleotides line up with TRBD1. Germline-derived CDR1 and CDR2 are MNHNS and SASEGT. CDR3 length: 13 residues. V lost 4 bases to trimming and J lost 4 bases; unmatched junction nucleotides: 0. The covered CDR3 bases are TGTGCCAGCAGTGGGACAGGGGGCACTGAA. It translates to CASSGTGGTE. From start to end, the CDR3 is CASSGTGGTEAFF.

As for this clone: The read is 3 residues too short to cover the CDR3 end, so that end is filled in from the germline J gene. The chain combines TRBV18 with TRBJ1-1; 7 nucleotides line up with TRBD1. Per the germline V gene, CDR1 is KGHSH and CDR2 is LQKENI. The CDR3 has 15 residues. The J segment lost 0 bases and the V segment lost 3 bases, leaving 4 bases of the junction unmatched. Incomplete CDR3 DNA: TGTGCCAGCTCACCCCCGGGACAGATGAACACTGAA. Encoded protein: CASSPPGQMNTE. The full CDR3 sequence reads CASSPPGQMNTEAFF.

Regarding this clone: One end of the junction varies from germline; a read error may be responsible. The observed sequence ends 3 residues before the CDR3 terminus, with the missing tail filled in from the germline J gene. This chain links TRBV6-1 with TRBJ2-5, with 10 bases identical to TRBD1. Germline CDR1 reads MNHNS; CDR2 reads SASEGT. There are 15 residues in the CDR3. This CDR3 is CASSGRQGAQGTQYF. The CDR3 bases that were read are TGTGCCAGCAGTGGAAGACAGGGGGCTCAAGGGACC.

In the case of this clone: The sequence runs out 3 residues before the end of the CDR3; the remainder is reconstructed from the germline J gene. The chain carries TRBV19 and TRBJ2-7; 9 bases match TRBD2. CDR3 size: 15 residues. V lost 5 bases to trimming and J lost 0 bases; unmatched junction nucleotides: 5. Germline CDR1 LNHDA, CDR2 SQIVND (reference sequence). The covered CDR3 bases are TGTGCCAGTAGTGTACTTAGCGGGAGCTCCTACGAG. Translation gives CASSVLSGSSYE. Given in full, the CDR3 is CASSVLSGSSYEQYF.